What follows describes a single T cell receptor beta chain. Antigen specificity is unknown. These data come from a study of OX40 agonist ivuxolimab in advanced cancers. Background on the study: The study gave patients intravenous ivuxolimab at 0.01 to 10 mg/kg every 2 weeks. Prior therapy, whether anti-PD-1, anti-PD-L1 or anti-CTLA-4, was allowed, and 30% to 40% had some. Study findings and constraints: In the 0.1 to 3.0 mg/kg range, CD4+ and CD8+ blood T cells had expanded clonally by week 6. The authors did not determine the antigen specificity of the expanded peripheral T cells.

TCRdb's copy holds only in-frame clones and misses some; the assay was immunoSEQ multiplex PCR. Counted here are fewer than 90,000 clones, around nine tenths occurring once; the ten biggest clones make up under 3%. The ends were cut back, 11 bases at V and 1 base at J, with 16 bases in the middle. The germline V gene has CDR1 SEHNR and CDR2 FQNEAQ (reference sequence). The CDR3 length is 14 residues. This clonotype was sampled from an adult with an advanced solid tumor such as melanoma, head and neck, liver or kidney cancer. Here the sequenced sample was CD4+ or CD8+ T cells sorted from blood, taken in a trial of the OX40 agonist ivuxolimab. The chain is built from TRBV7-9 and TRBJ2-3; the D gene is possibly TRBD2 (6 bases). In nucleotides, the CDR3 is TGTGCCGGATCTAGCGATGGAGGCACAGATACGCAGTATTTT. Translated, it gives CAGSSDGGTDTQYF.